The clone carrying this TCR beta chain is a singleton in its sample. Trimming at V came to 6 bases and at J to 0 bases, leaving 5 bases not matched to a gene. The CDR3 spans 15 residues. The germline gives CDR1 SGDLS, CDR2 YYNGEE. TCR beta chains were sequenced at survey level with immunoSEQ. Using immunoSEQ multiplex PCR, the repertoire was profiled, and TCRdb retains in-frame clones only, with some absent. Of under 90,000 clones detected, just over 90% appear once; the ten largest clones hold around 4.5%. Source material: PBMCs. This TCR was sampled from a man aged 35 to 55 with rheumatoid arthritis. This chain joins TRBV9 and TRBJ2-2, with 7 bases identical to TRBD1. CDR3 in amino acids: CASTLDRANTGELFF. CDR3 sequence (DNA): TGTGCCAGCACCTTAGACAGGGCGAACACCGGGGAGCTGTTTTTT. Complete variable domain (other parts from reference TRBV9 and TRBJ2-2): DSGVTQTPKHLITATGQRVTLRCSPRSGDLSVYWYQQSLDQGLQFLIQYYNGEERAKGNILERFSAQQFPDLHSELNLSSLELGDSALYFCASTLDRANTGELFFGEGSRLTVL.